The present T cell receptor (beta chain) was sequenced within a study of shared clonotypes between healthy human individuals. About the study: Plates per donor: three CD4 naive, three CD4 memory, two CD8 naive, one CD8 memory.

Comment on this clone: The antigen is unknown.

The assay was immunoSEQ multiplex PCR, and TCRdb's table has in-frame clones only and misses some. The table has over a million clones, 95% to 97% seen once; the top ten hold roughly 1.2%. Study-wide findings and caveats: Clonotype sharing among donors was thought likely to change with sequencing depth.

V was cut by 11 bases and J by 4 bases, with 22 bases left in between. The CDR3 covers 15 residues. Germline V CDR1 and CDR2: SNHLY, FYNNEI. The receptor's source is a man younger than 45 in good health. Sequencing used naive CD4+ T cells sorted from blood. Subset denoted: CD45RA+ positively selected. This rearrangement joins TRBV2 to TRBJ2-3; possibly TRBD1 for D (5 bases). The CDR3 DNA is TGTGCCGTAGAAAGAGACAGAAGGGCGGCAGATACGCAGTATTTT. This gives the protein CAVERDRRAADTQYF.